A selection of T cell receptor beta chains follows, all from one sample in a study of shared clonotypes between healthy human individuals. Method: immunoSEQ multiplex PCR; TCRdb's copy keeps in-frame clones and lacks some. The sample has around 2,000,000 clones, around 95% seen once. Sequencing was carried out using naive CD4+ T cells sorted from blood. All receptors derive from a man younger than 30 in good health. The CDR3 runs from the conserved cysteine through the conserved F or W. The D gene is left open where the match is weak. Size is omitted from some rows. Given values are once, few, many or a class for expanded clones.

V	size	J	D	DNA	CDR3
TRBV7-9	once	TRBJ2-1	.	TGTGCCAGCAGCCCTCGGGCCAATGAGCAGTTCTTC	CASSPRANEQFF
TRBV6-5	.	TRBJ2-7	.	TGTGCCAGCAGTTACTCGGGAAACGGGGTCTACGAGCAGTACTTC	CASSYSGNGVYEQYF
TRBV5-6	.	TRBJ2-7	.	TGTGCCAGCAGCTTGCTTTGGAAGTCGGACTACGAGCAGTACTTC	CASSLLWKSDYEQYF
TRBV2	.	TRBJ2-5	.	TGTGCCAGCAACCTGAAGCTGGTAGAGGAGACCCAGTACTTC	CASNLKLVEETQYF
TRBV6-1	.	TRBJ1-4	.	TGTGCCAGCAGTGAAACAGGAGGGAAGGGTAATGAAAAACTGTTTTTT	CASSETGGKGNEKLFF
TRBV15	.	TRBJ2-5	.	TGTGCCACCAGCACGGGGCAGGTAGACCAAGAGACCCAGTACTTC	CATSTGQVDQETQYF
TRBV5-1	.	TRBJ1-1	TRBD1	TGCGCCAGCAGCCGACAGACAGGGGTAATGAACACTGAAGCTTTCTTT	CASSRQTGVMNTEAFF
TRBV2	once	TRBJ1-2	.	TGTGCCAGCAGCGCGGGACCGCGGACCTCCTATGGCTACACCTTC	CASSAGPRTSYGYTF
TRBV28	.	TRBJ2-7	TRBD1	TGTGCCAGCTTGAGGGACAGAGGTACGGAGCAGTACTTC	CASLRDRGTEQYF
TRBV30	.	TRBJ2-6	TRBD1	TGTGCCTGGCGCAACCCGGGACAGGGGAGCTCTGGGGCCAACGTCCTGACTTTC	CAWRNPGQGSSGANVLTF
TRBV6-5	.	TRBJ2-5	.	TGTGCCAGCAGTCCGTGGACAGTCCAAGAGACCCAGTACTTC	CASSPWTVQETQYF
TRBV28	.	TRBJ1-2	TRBD1	TGTGCCAGCCAAGGACAGGGGAGGTATGGCTACACCTTC	CASQGQGRYGYTF
TRBV11-2	.	TRBJ1-1	.	TGTGCCAGCAGCTTAGCCGGGGGCAGAAACACTGAAGCTTTCTTT	CASSLAGGRNTEAFF
TRBV2	.	TRBJ1-6	.	TGTGCCAGCAGTGAGTCGGGGGATTCACCCCTCCACTTT	CASSESGDSPLHF
TRBV5-4	few	TRBJ1-5	.	TGTGCCAGCAGCTCCTCCGGGACCCGAAGGTCCAATCAGCCCCAGCATTTT	CASSSSGTRRSNQPQHF
TRBV5-1	.	TRBJ1-2	TRBD1	TGCGCCAGCAGCCTCGGAGGGACAGCGACCGAGGGTGGCTACACCTTC	CASSLGGTATEGGYTF
TRBV30	few	TRBJ2-1	TRBD2	TGTGCCTGGCAGCGGGGAAAACAGTTCTTC	CAWQRGKQFF
TRBV5-1	once	TRBJ1-2	TRBD1	TGCGCCAGCAGCGTGGAAGGACAGGGGTCGTTATATGGCTACACCTTC	CASSVEGQGSLYGYTF
TRBV30	.	TRBJ1-1	.	TGTGCCTGGAGTGCGGGGGCCTACACTGAAGCTTTCTTT	CAWSAGAYTEAFF
TRBV6-5	once	TRBJ2-5	TRBD2	TGTGCCAGCAGTTATTTAAAAGCGGGAGAAGGAGAGACCCAGTACTTC	CASSYLKAGEGETQYF
TRBV27	.	TRBJ1-4	TRBD1	TGTGCCAGCAGTCTACGGGACAGGGGAAGAGTTGAAAAACTGTTTTTT	CASSLRDRGRVEKLFF
TRBV6-5	.	TRBJ2-1	TRBD1	TGTGCCAGCAGTTCTAGGACAGGGACAATCAATGAGCAGTTCTTC	CASSSRTGTINEQFF
TRBV2	.	TRBJ2-7	.	TGTGCCAGCAGTGAAATCGGGGGACCTTCCTACGAGCAGTACTTC	CASSEIGGPSYEQYF
TRBV9	.	TRBJ1-5	.	TGTGCCAGCAGCGCGGGAATCAATCAGCCCCAGCATTTT	CASSAGINQPQHF
TRBV25-1	.	TRBJ2-7	.	TGTGCCAGCAGTGCTTCCGGGGCCTACGAGCAGTACTTC	CASSASGAYEQYF
TRBV5-1	once	TRBJ2-3	.	TGCGCCAGCAGCCCTGTTGCGGGGACAGATACGCAGTATTTT	CASSPVAGTDTQYF
TRBV9	.	TRBJ1-4	.	TGTGCCAGCAGCGCCAGGGGTTTTGGTGAAAAACTGTTTTTT	CASSARGFGEKLFF
TRBV6-5	once	TRBJ2-7	.	TGTGCCAGCAGTCCAGGTTCAGGGGACTCCTACGAGCAGTACTTC	CASSPGSGDSYEQYF
TRBV11-2	.	TRBJ2-7	TRBD2	TGTGCCAGCAGCTTATTGGTAAGCCTAGCGGGAGTCGAGCAGTACTTC	CASSLLVSLAGVEQYF
TRBV18	.	TRBJ2-7	.	TGTGCCAGCTCCTCGGGACTCCTTCCCCTCTACGAGCAGTACTTC	CASSSGLLPLYEQYF
TRBV10-2	.	TRBJ2-7	.	TGCGCCAGCAGTGAGTCGGGGCCCGCGGGGGAGCAGTACTTC	CASSESGPAGEQYF
TRBV12-5	.	TRBJ1-5	TRBD1	TGTGCTAGTGGTTTGTTACAGGGGTTAAGTCAGCCCCAGCATTTT	CASGLLQGLSQPQHF
TRBV19	.	TRBJ1-1	.	TGTGCCAGTAGTTCCGGATGGAACACTGAAGCTTTCTTT	CASSSGWNTEAFF
TRBV15	.	TRBJ1-6	.	TGTGCCACCAGCAGAGACCCAACAGAGTTTCTCCACTTT	CATSRDPTEFLHF
TRBV6-1	.	TRBJ1-1	.	TGTGCCAGCAGTCAGGATCCGAACACTGAAGCTTTCTTT	CASSQDPNTEAFF
TRBV5-4	.	TRBJ2-5	TRBD2	TGTGCCAGCACCCTTGGGATAGCGGGGGCTGAGACCCAGTACTTC	CASTLGIAGAETQYF
TRBV6-5	.	TRBJ1-5	.	TGTGCCAGCAGGGTCCACGGAGAAGGCAATCAGCCCCAGCATTTT	CASRVHGEGNQPQHF
TRBV11-2	once	TRBJ1-2	TRBD1	TGTGCCAGCAGCCGGGACAGCGCGGACTATGGCTACACCTTC	CASSRDSADYGYTF
TRBV9	.	TRBJ1-4	.	TGTGCCAGCAGCGCACAGGGTTGGTTGTCCCCTGCAACTAATGAAAAACTGTTTTTT	CASSAQGWLSPATNEKLFF
TRBV10-3	.	TRBJ2-2	TRBD2	TGTGCCATCATTACTAGCGGGAGGTCAACCGGGGAGCTGTTTTTT	CAIITSGRSTGELFF
TRBV5-4	.	TRBJ1-1	.	TGTGCCAGCAGCTTGGCGGAGAGCACTGAAGCTTTCTTT	CASSLAESTEAFF
TRBV10-3	.	TRBJ1-1	.	TGTGCCATCAGTGAGGAGGGGTTAGTGGAAGCTTTCTTT	CAISEEGLVEAFF
TRBV6-5	.	TRBJ2-7	.	TGTGCCAGCAGTCCAACTCAGGGAAACTACGAGCAGTACTTC	CASSPTQGNYEQYF
TRBV7-9	.	TRBJ1-1	.	TGTGCCAGCAGCCCCGGGGGGGGCGGGGAGACTGAAGCTTTCTTT	CASSPGGGGETEAFF
TRBV7-9	.	TRBJ2-7	.	TGTGCCAGCAGCTTGTCCCTAGTCGCCTCCTACGAGCAGTACTTC	CASSLSLVASYEQYF
TRBV6-5	.	TRBJ2-7	.	TGTGCCAGCAGTACTGAACAGGGTTACGAGCAGTACTTC	CASSTEQGYEQYF
TRBV2	.	TRBJ2-1	.	TGTGCCAGCAGTCCCGGGACGGCTGTCAATGAGCAGTTCTTC	CASSPGTAVNEQFF
TRBV2	.	TRBJ2-3	.	TGTGCCAGCACTGGGGCCTTCACAGATACGCAGTATTTT	CASTGAFTDTQYF
TRBV11-2	.	TRBJ2-5	.	TGTGCCAGCAGCTTTATCGGGACACTTACGCAAGAGACCCAGTACTTC	CASSFIGTLTQETQYF
TRBV5-4	.	TRBJ2-2	TRBD1	TGTGCCAGCAGCTTGGGACAGGGGGCGTACACCGGGGAGCTGTTTTTT	CASSLGQGAYTGELFF
TRBV30	.	TRBJ1-6	.	TGTGCCTGGAACGGCAGGGTCGATTCACCCCTCCACTTT	CAWNGRVDSPLHF
TRBV28	.	TRBJ1-2	.	TGTGCCAGCAGAGTCTCTAACTATGGCTACACCTTC	CASRVSNYGYTF
TRBV6-1	.	TRBJ1-2	.	TGTGCCAGCACCTCGTTCAGGGGTGGCTACACCTTC	CASTSFRGGYTF